This T cell receptor (beta chain) was captured in a study of blood T cell repertoires in COVID-19. Assay: immunoSEQ multiplex PCR; the TCRdb copy retains only in-frame clones and omits some. The profile shows 55,000 to 65,000 clones, approximately 86% of them singletons. The specimen sequenced was peripheral blood. This TCR was sampled from a man aged 55 to 70 with acute or convalescent COVID-19.

The CDR3 region has the DNA TGTGCCAGCAGCCAAAGCGAGCGGGGTTACAATGAGCAGTTCTTC. Protein product: CASSQSERGYNEQFF. This chain uses TRBV4-2 with TRBJ2-1; 7 positions match TRBD2. Germline CDR1 and CDR2: LGHNA and YNFKEQ. The CDR3 runs 15 residues. Trimming at V came to 2 bases and at J to 4 bases, leaving 5 bases not matched to a gene.